This T cell receptor (beta chain) was recovered during a study of blood T cell repertoires in COVID-19. Across the study: The United States, Italy and Spain were the sources of the acute and convalescent COVID-19 samples.

Data came from immunoSEQ multiplex PCR; TCRdb stores just in-frame clones and leaves some out. Of around 330,000 clones detected, roughly 90% appear once; the ten largest clones hold roughly 4.1%. The CDR3 consists of 15 residues. With 3 bases clipped from V and 7 bases from J, the junction kept 10 bases outside the gene matches. From germline, CDR1 is GTSNPN and CDR2 SVGIG (reference sequence). V is TRBV30 and J is TRBJ1-4; 8 positions match TRBD1. The specimen sequenced was peripheral blood. The source is a woman in her fifties or sixties with active or convalescent COVID-19. CDR3 nucleotide sequence: TGTGCCTGGAGAGCCGGGTCAGGGACAGGTGAAAAACTGTTTTTT. Protein product: CAWRAGSGTGEKLFF.